The T cell receptor (beta chain) described here comes from a study of T-cell reconstitution after alpha-beta-depleted transplantation in children. Unique molecular identifiers featured in how the TCRbeta library was prepared. TCRdb re-analysed the PCR reads in MiXCR, keeping a single row per CDR3 protein. In the table there are over 400,000 distinct CDR3 sequences, around an eighth of which are singletons. This clonotype was detected ten times or more. The junction does not match germline at one end; this may be a read error. The CDR3 runs 14 residues. The chain combines TRBV12-3 or TRBV12-4 with TRBJ2-1; a weak D match, TRBD1 (6 bases). This clonotype originated in a human donor who donated a stem cell graft to a child with combined immunodeficiency. The sequences come from PBMCs from the stem cell graft donor, collected from the stem cell graft. CDR3 DNA sequence: TGTGCCAGCGCTATAGGATTAGGGTCAGGGGTACGGCTCTTC. This translates into CASAIGLGSGVRLF.